Sequencing of this TCR beta chain was carried out in a study of blood T cell repertoires in COVID-19. This CDR3 spans 14 amino acids. With 1 base removed from V and 5 bases from J, the gap between germline ends came to 9 bases. CDR1 is SGHKS and CDR2 is YYEKEE in the germline V gene (reference sequence). Clinical history as reported by participants underpinned cohort assignment. The study counted Cohort 3 donors as recovered given two negative PCRs, clearance, or symptom resolution. The assay was immunoSEQ multiplex PCR, and TCRdb's table has in-frame clones only and misses some. In the table there are 110,000 to 150,000 clones, about nine tenths of which are singletons.

This receptor was taken from a man aged 50 to 59 who had recovered from COVID-19. This chain links TRBV5-5 with TRBJ1-4; D unresolved. Source material: PBMCs or T cells enriched from blood (not recorded which). The CDR3 spells CASSLSARNEKLFF. The CDR3 nucleotides are TGTGCCAGCAGCTTGAGTGCGAGGAATGAAAAACTGTTTTTT.